These 2 T cell receptor beta chains came from one sample sequenced in a study of OX40 agonist ivuxolimab in advanced cancers. Sequencing was performed with immunoSEQ multiplex PCR; in TCRdb, only in-frame clones are kept and a portion is missing. The sample shows some 32,000 clones, over 80% of them seen only once. The material was CD4+ or CD8+ T cells sorted from blood, obtained in a trial of the OX40 agonist ivuxolimab. Receptors were obtained from an adult with an advanced solid tumor such as melanoma, head and neck, liver or kidney cancer.

V is TRBV7-9 and J is TRBJ2-7; the D gene could be TRBD1 or TRBD2 (5 bases each). V was pared by 5 bases and J by 2 bases, with 13 bases between. The CDR3 runs to 14 residues. CDR1 is SEHNR and CDR2 is FQNEAQ in the germline V gene (reference sequence). CDR3 nucleotides: TGTGCCAGCAGCCACGGGACGGTCCCCTACGAGCAGTACTTC. Translated, it gives CASSHGTVPYEQYF. The whole variable domain, remainder taken from reference TRBV7-9 and TRBJ2-7, is DTGVSQNPRHKITKRGQNVTFRCDPISEHNRLYWYRQTLGQGPEFLTYFQNEAQLEKSRLLSDRFSAERPKGSFSTLEIQRTEQGDSAMYLCASSHGTVPYEQYFGPGTRLTVT.

The chain uses TRBV7-8 and TRBJ1-4; possible D gene TRBD1, 6 bases. The CDR3 runs to 14 residues. Germline V gene sequence: CDR1 SGHVS, CDR2 FQNEAQ. Between the trimmed V and J ends, which lost 5 bases and 1 base, there was a span of 8 bases. CDR3 bases: TGTGCCAGCAGCACACAGGGAACTAATGAAAAACTGTTTTTT. This encodes CASSTQGTNEKLFF.